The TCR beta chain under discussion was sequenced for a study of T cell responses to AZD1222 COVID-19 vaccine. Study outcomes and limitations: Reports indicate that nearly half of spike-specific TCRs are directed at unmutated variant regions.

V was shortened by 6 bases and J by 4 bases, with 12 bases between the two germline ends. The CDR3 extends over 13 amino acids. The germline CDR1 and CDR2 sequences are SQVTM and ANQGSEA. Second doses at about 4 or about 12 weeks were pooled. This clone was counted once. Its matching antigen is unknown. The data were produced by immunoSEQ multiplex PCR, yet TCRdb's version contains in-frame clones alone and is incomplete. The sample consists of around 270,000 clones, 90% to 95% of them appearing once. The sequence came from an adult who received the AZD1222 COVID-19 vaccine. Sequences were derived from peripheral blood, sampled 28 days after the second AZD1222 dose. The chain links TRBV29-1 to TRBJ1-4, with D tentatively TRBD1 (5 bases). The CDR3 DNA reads TGCAGCGTCCTGGGACCCAGTAATGAAAAACTGTTTTTT. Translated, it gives CSVLGPSNEKLFF.